The subject of this entry is one T cell receptor (beta chain). These data are taken from a study of blood T cell repertoires in COVID-19. Study-level background: COVID-19 samples from acute and convalescent phases originated in the United States, Italy and Spain.

CDR1 LNHNV and CDR2 YYDKDF come from the germline V gene (reference sequence). V was trimmed by 5 bases and J by 4 bases, leaving 15 bases between them. The CDR3 is 15 residues long. Method: immunoSEQ multiplex PCR; TCRdb's copy keeps in-frame clones and lacks some. The sample lists over 200,000 clones; around 90% were seen once. The origin of this receptor is a man aged 30-40 years with COVID-19, enrolled during active disease. The J gene is TRBJ2-1, the V gene TRBV15, with D perhaps TRBD2 (5 bases). The sample comprised peripheral blood. This chain's CDR3 is CATSERAGAYNEQFF. DNA of the CDR3: TGTGCCACCAGCGAGAGGGCAGGCGCTTACAATGAGCAGTTCTTC.